In its sample, the clone carrying this T cell receptor (beta chain) was seen once. Its antigen is undetermined. The PCR ran on 60 Vbeta and 13 Jbeta primers. Clones were read by immunoSEQ multiplex PCR, and TCRdb kept only the in-frame ones, dropping some. The sample records 150,000 to 200,000 clones, over 75% being singletons. The data originate from a study of cytomegalovirus exposure and HLA in healthy donors. Study results and caveats: Researchers reported in a later analysis that common viral pathogens appeared linked to several top clusters. Reportedly, cytomegalovirus status was diagnosed with high sensitivity and specificity.

The CDR3 extends over 11 amino acids. Germline V gene data show CDR1 as SGHRS and CDR2 as YFSETQ. The V end lost 6 bases, the J end lost 7 bases, and 9 bases lay between the germline ends. This clonotype originated in a man in his forties in good health and CMV-seropositive. The sample consisted of PBMCs. V usage is TRBV5-1 and J usage is TRBJ2-3; weak D call: TRBD2 (5 bases). This CDR3 reads CASKEGNTQYF. The CDR3 region has the DNA TGCGCCAGCAAAGAGGGAAATACGCAGTATTTT.